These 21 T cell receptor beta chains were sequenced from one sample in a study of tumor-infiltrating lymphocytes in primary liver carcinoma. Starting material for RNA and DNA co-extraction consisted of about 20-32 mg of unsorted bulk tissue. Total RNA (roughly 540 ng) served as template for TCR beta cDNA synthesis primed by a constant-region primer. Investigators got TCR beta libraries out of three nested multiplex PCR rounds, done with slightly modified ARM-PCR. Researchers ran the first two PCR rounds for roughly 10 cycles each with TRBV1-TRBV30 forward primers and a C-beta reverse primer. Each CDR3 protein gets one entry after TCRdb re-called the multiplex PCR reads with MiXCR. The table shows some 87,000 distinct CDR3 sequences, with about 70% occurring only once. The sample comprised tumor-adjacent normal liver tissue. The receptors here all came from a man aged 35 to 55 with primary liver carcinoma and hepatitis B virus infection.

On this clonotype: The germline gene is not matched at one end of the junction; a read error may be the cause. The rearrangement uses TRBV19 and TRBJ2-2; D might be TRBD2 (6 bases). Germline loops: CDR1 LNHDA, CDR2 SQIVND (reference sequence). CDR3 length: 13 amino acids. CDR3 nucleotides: TGTGCCAGTAGTATCCTAGCGACCGTGGAGCTGTTTTTT. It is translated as CASSILATVELFF.

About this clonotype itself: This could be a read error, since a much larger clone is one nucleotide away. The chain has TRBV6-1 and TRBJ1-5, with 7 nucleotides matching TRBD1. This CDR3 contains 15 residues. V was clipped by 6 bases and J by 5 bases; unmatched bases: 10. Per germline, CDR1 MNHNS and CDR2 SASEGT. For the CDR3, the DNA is TGTGCCAGCAGCCTGACAGGGATGACAGATCAGCCCCAGCATTTT. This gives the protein CASSLTGMTDQPQHF.

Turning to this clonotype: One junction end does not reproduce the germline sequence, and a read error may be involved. CDR3 amino acids: CVSSSASPGNEQFF. The CDR3 bases are TGTGTCAGCAGTTCAGCGAGCCCTGGTAATGAGCAGTTCTTC. This rearrangement joins TRBV11-2 to TRBJ2-1; D unclear. The germline gives CDR1 SGHAT, CDR2 FQNNGV. The CDR3 has 14 amino acids. Complete variable domain (other parts from reference TRBV11-2 and TRBJ2-1): EAGVAQSPRYKIIEKRQSVAFWCNPISGHATLYWYQQILGQGPKLLIQFQNNGVVDDSQLPKDRFSAERLKGVDSTLKIQPAKLEDSAVYLCVSSSASPGNEQFFGPGTRLTVL.

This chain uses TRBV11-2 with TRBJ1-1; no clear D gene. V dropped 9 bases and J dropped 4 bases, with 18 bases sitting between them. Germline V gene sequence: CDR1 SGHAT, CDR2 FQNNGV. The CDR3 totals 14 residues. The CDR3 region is CARIVEGMGTEAFF. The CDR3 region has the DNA TGTGCCAGGATCGTCGAGGGTATGGGCACTGAAGCTTTCTTT.

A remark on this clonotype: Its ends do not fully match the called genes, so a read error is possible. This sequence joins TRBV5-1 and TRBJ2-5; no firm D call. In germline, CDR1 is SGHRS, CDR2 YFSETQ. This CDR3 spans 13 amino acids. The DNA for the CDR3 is TGCGCCAGCAGCCAAGGGAATGAGGAGACCCACTACTTC. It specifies CASSQGNEETHYF.

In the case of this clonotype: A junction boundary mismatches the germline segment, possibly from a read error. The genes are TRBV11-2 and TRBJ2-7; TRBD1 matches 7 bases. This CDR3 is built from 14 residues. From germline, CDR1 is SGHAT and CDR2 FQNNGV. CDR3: CASSSRDSHHEQYF. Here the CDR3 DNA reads TGTGCCAGCAGCTCCCGGGACAGCCACCATGAGCAATACTTC.

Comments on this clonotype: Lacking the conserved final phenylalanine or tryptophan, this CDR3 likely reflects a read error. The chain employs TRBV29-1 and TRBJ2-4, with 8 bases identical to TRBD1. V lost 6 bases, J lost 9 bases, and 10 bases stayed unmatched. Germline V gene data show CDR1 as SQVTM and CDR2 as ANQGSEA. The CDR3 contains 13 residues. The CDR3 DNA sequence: TGCAGCGTGACAGGGGAAGAGGGCATCATTCAGTACTCC. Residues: CSVTGEEGIIQYS.

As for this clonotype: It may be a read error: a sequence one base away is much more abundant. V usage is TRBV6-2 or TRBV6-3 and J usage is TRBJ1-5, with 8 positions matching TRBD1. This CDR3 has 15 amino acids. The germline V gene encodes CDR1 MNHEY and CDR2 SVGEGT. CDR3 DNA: TGTGCCAGCAGTCTAACAGGGGGGAGCAATCAGCCCCAGCAATTT. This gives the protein CASSLTGGSNQPQQF.

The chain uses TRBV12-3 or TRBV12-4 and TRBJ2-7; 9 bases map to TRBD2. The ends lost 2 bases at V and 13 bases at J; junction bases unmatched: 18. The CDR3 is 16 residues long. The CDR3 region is CASSLLAGEPPYEQYF. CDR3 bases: TGTGCCAGCAGTTTATTAGCGGGAGAGCCTCCCTACGAACAATACTTC.

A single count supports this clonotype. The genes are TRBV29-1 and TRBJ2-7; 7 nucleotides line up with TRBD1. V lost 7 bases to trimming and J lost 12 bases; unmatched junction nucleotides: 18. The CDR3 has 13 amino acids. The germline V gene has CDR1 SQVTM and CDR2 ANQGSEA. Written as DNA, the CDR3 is TGCAGCGCCTCCGCCGGGACAGACTGCGAGTCGTACTTC. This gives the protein CSASAGTDCESYF.

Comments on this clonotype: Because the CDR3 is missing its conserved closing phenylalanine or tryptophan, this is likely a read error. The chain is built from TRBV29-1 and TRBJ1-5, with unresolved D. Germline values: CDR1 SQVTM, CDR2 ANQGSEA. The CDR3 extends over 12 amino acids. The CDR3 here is CSVRVSVQPQHY. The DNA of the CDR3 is TGTAGCGTTAGGGTGTCGGTACAGCCCCAGCATTAT.

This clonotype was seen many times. The CDR3 region has the DNA TGTGCCAGCAGCTTGGACGGGGACTCCTACGAGCAGTACTTC. Translating it yields CASSLDGDSYEQYF. The chain uses TRBV5-5 and TRBJ2-7; a possible D gene is TRBD2 (5 bases). Trimming removed 0 bases from V and 0 bases from J, with 7 bases in between. Germline V lookup: CDR1 SGHKS, CDR2 YYEKEE (reference sequence). The CDR3 contains 14 residues.

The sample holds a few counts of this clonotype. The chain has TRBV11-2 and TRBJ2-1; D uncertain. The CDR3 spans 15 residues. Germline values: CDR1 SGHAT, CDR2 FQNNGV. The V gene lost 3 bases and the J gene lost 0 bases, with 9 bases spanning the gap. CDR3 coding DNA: TGTGCCAGCAGCTTGGAACTTAGCTCCTACAATGAGCAGTTCTTC. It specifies CASSLELSSYNEQFF.

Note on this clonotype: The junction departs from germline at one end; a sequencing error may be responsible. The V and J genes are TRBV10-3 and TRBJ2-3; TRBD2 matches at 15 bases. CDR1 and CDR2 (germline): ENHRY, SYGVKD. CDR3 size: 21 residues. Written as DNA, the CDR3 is TGTGTCATCAGTGCGTCCACAGGACTAGCGGGAGGGGTTATGCATGGAGATACGCAGTATTTT. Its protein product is CVISASTGLAGGVMHGDTQYF.

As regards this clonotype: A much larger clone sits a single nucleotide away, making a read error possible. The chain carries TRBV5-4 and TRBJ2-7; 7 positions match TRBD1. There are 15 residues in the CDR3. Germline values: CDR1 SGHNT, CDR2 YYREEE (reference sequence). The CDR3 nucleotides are TGTGCCAGCAGCTTGGGAGGGACAGAGGGCTACGATCAGTACTTC. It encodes CASSLGGTEGYDQYF.

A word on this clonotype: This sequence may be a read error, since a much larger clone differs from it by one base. The CDR3 protein is CVSSLKLAGGSEQFF. CDR3 bases: TGTGTCAGCAGCTTGAAACTAGCGGGAGGAAGTGAGCAGTTCTTC. This rearrangement joins TRBV5-4 to TRBJ2-1, with 12 bases that match TRBD2. CDR3 size: 15 residues. Germline loops: CDR1 SGHNT, CDR2 YYREEE (reference sequence).

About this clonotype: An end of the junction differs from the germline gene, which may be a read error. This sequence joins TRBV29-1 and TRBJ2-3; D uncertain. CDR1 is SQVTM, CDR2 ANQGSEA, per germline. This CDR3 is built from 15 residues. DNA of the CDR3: TGCAGCGTCGCCAACATAGCAGGAGCTGGAGATACGCTGTATTTT. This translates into CSVANIAGAGDTLYF.

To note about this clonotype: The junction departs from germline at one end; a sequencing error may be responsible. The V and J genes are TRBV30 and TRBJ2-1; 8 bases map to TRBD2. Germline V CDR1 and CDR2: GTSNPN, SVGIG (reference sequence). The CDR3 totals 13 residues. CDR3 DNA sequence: TGTGCCTGGGAGCGGGAGCCCTACAATGAGCATTTCTTC. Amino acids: CAWEREPYNEHFF.

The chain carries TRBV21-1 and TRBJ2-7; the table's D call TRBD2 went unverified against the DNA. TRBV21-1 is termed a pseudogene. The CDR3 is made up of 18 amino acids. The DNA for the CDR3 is TGTGCCAGCAGCAAAGCGTCTAGCGGGAGGGCCCTCCCCTACGAGCAGTACTTC. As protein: CASSKASSGRALPYEQYF.

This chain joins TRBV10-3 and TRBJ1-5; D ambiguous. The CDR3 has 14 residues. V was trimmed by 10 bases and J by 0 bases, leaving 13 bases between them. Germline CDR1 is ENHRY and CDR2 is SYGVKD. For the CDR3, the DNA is TGTGCCACTGCCGACTGGAATAGCAATCAGCCCCAGCATTTT. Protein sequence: CATADWNSNQPQHF.

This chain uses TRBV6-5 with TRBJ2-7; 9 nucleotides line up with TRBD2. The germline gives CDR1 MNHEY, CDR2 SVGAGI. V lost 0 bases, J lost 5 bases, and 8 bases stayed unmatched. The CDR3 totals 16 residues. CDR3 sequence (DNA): TGTGCCAGCAGTTACTCTGGGACTAGCTGGGGCCACGAGCAGTACTTC. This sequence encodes CASSYSGTSWGHEQYF.